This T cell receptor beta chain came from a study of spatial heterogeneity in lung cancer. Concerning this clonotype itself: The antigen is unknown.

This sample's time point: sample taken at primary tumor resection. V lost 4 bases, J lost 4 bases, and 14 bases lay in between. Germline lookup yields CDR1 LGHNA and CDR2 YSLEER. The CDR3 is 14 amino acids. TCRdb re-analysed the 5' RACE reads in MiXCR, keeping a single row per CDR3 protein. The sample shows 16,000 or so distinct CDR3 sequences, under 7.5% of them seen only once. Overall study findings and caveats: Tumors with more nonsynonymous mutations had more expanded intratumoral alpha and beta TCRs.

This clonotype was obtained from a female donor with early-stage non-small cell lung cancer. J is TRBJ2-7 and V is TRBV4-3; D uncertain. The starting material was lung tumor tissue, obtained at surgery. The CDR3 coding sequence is TGCGCCAGCAGCCTCTACCTGACGGTATACGAGCAGTACTTC. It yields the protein CASSLYLTVYEQYF.